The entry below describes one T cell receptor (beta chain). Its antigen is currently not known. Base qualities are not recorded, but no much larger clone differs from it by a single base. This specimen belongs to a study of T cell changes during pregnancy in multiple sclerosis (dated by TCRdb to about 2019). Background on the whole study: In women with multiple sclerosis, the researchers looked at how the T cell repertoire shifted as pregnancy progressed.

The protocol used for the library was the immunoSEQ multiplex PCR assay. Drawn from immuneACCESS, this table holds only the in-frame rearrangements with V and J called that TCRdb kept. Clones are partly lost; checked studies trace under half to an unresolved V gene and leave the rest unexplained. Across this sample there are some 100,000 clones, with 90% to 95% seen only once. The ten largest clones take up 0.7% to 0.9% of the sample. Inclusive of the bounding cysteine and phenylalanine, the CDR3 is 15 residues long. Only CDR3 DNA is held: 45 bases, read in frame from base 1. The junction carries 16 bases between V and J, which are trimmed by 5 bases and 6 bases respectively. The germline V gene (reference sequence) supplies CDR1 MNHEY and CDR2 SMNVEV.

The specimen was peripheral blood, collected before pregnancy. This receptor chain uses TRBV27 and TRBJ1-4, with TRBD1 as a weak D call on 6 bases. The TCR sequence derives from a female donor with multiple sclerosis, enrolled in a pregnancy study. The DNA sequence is TGTGCCAGCAGTCCATTCGACAGGATTGATGAAAAACTGTTTTTT. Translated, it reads CASSPFDRIDEKLFF.